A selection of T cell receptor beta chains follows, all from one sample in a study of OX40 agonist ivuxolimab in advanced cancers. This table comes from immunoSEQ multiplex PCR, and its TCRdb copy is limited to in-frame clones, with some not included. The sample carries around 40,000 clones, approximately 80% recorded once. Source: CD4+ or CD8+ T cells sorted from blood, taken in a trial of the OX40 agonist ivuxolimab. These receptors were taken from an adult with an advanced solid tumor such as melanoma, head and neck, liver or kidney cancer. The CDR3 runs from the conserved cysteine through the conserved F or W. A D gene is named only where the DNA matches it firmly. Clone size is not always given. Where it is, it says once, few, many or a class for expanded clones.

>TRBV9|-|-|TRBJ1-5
CASSVGLRNQPQHF
TGTGCCAGCAGCGTAGGTTTAAGGAATCAGCCCCAGCATTTT
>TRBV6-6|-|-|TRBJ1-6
CASSYSAGTSPLHF
TGTGCCAGCAGTTACTCGGCCGGGACTTCACCCCTCCACTTT
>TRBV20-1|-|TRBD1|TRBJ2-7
CSATTGDEQYF
TGCAGTGCTACAACAGGGGACGAGCAGTACTTC
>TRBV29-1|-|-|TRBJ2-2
CGVVLRARWAGELFF
TGCGGCGTCGTGCTCCGGGCCCGGTGGGCCGGGGAGCTGTTTTTT
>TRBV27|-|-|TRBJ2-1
CASSPGVFYNEQFF
TGTGCCAGCAGTCCGGGGGTCTTCTACAATGAGCAGTTCTTC
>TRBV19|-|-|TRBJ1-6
CASRIRDNYNSPLHF
TGTGCCAGTAGGATTCGGGACAACTATAATTCACCCCTCCACTTT
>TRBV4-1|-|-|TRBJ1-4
CASSQVENEKLFF
TGCGCCAGCAGCCAAGTCGAGAATGAAAAACTGTTTTTT
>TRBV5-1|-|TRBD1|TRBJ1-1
CASSLAGQGSRNTEAFF
TGCGCCAGCAGCTTGGCGGGACAGGGCTCTAGGAACACTGAAGCTTTCTTT
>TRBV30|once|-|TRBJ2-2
CAWNRQTGELFF
TGTGCCTGGAACAGACAGACCGGGGAGCTGTTTTTT
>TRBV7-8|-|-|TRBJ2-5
CASSLTEETQYF
TGTGCCAGCAGCTTAACTGAAGAGACCCAGTACTTC
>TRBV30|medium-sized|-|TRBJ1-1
CAWSLHSVWTEAFF
TGTGCCTGGAGCCTACATTCCGTTTGGACTGAAGCTTTCTTT
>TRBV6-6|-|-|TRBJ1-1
CATRGYTEAFF
TGTGCCACAAGGGGCTACACTGAAGCTTTCTTT
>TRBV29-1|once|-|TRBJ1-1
CSVERDGGRTEAFF
TGCAGCGTTGAAAGGGATGGGGGGCGAACTGAAGCTTTCTTT
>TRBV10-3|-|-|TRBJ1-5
CAISEPGHSNQPQHF
TGTGCCATCAGTGAGCCAGGGCATAGCAATCAGCCCCAGCATTTT
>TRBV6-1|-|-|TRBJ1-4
CASREISFEKLFF
TGTGCCAGCAGGGAGATTAGTTTTGAAAAACTGTTTTTT
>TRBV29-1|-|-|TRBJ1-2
CSVEEHATYGYTF
TGCAGCGTTGAAGAACACGCGACTTATGGCTACACCTTC
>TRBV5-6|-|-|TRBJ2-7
CASRGRSYEQYF
TGTGCCAGCAGAGGACGGTCCTACGAGCAGTACTTC
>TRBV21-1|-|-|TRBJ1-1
CASSKEGTAGSTEAFF
TGTGCCAGCAGCAAAGAAGGGACCGCAGGGAGCACTGAAGCTTTCTTT
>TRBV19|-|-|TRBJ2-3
CASSPRTVTDTQYF
TGTGCCAGTAGTCCACGGACAGTCACAGATACGCAGTATTTT
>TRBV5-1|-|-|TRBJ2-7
CASSRPTQNEQYF
TGCGCCAGCAGCCGCCCCACTCAGAACGAGCAGTACTTC
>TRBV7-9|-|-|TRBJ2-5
CASTPGTSAQETQYF
TGTGCCAGCACCCCCGGGACATCTGCCCAAGAGACCCAGTACTTC
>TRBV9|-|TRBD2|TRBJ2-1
CASSAWTSGEGDEQFF
TGTGCCAGCAGCGCGTGGACTAGCGGGGAGGGTGATGAGCAGTTCTTC
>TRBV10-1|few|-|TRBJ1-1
CASSVDRGNTEAFF
TGCGCCAGCAGTGTCGACAGAGGGAACACTGAAGCTTTCTTT
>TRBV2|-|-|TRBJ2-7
CASSGAATPYEQYF
TGTGCCAGCAGTGGGGCTGCTACCCCCTACGAGCAGTACTTC
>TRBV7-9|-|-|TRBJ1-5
CASRPSGSNQPQHF
TGTGCCAGCAGGCCCTCCGGTAGCAATCAGCCCCAGCATTTT
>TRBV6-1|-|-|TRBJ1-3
CASSEGARFSGNTIYF
TGTGCCAGCAGTGAGGGGGCCCGGTTCTCTGGAAACACCATATATTTT
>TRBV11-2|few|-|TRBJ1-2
CASSLTYGYTF
TGTGCCAGCAGCTTAACCTATGGCTACACCTTC
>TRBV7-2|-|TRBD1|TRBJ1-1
CASSPRQGRNTEAFF
TGTGCCAGCAGCCCTAGACAGGGAAGGAACACTGAAGCTTTCTTT
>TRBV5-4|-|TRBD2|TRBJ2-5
CASSLPRRLAGGETQYF
TGTGCCAGCAGCTTGCCTCGCCGGTTAGCGGGGGGAGAGACCCAGTACTTC
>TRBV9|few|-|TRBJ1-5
CASSVDSYNQPQHF
TGTGCCAGCAGCGTCGACAGCTACAATCAGCCCCAGCATTTT
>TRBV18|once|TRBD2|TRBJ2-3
CASSPGFSGGTDTQYF
TGTGCCAGCTCACCAGGTTTCAGCGGGGGCACAGATACGCAGTATTTT
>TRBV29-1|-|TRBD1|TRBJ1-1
CSARGTGVTEAFF
TGCAGCGCGAGGGGGACAGGGGTCACTGAAGCTTTCTTT
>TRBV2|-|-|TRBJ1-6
CARGPDNAPLHF
TGTGCCAGGGGCCCGGACAATGCACCCCTCCACTTT